This T cell receptor (beta chain) was identified during a study of read filtering for tumor transcriptome and immune sequencing. The study's findings and limits: Dropping single-read clonotypes raised IR-seq and RNA-seq shared-clonotype correlation. In IR-seq, single-read clonotypes were roughly 80% of clonotypes but around 3.2% of reads.

Comment on this clonotype: Its antigen is unidentified. At one end, the junction sequence differs from germline, possibly due to a read error.

From around 440 ng of RNA, a library with molecular barcoded alpha/delta and beta/gamma adaptors was made. Using its own MiXCR run on the reads, TCRdb lists one record per CDR3 protein. The repertoire holds about 47,000 distinct CDR3 sequences, with approximately 12% as singletons. The V gene's germline CDR1 is DFQATT and CDR2 SNEGSKA (reference sequence). This CDR3 is built from 16 residues. V is TRBV20-1 and J is TRBJ1-1; 8 bases are shared with TRBD1. Sequenced material: a population of CD138-negative cells sorted from bone marrow. The receptor comes from a donor at least 40 years old with multiple myeloma. CDR3 sequence: CSARGWTGSGNTEAFF. For the CDR3, the DNA is TGCAGTGCCAGAGGCTGGACAGGGTCGGGGAACACTGAAGCTTTCTTT.